These T cell receptor beta chains were read from a single sample in a study of blood T cell repertoires in COVID-19. Data came from immunoSEQ multiplex PCR; TCRdb stores just in-frame clones and leaves some out. Here the sample spans some 290,000 clones, about 76% being singletons. Material for sequencing was peripheral blood. The origin of the receptors is a woman aged 60-75 years with active or convalescent COVID-19. The conserved cysteine and the conserved F or W are not part of the CDR3 here. The D gene is left open where the match is weak. Clone size, where shown, is once, few, many, or a class for clones that have expanded.

V	J	size	D	CDR3
TRBV3-1/TRBV3-2	TRBJ1-5	.	.	ASSQDEFRPQH
TRBV19	TRBJ2-7	.	.	ASRDGGTYEQY
TRBV28	TRBJ1-3	.	TRBD1	ASRTSATGGPAAGNTIY
TRBV7-9	TRBJ2-3	once	.	ASSQPDRGFYTQY
TRBV3-1/TRBV3-2	TRBJ1-5	.	TRBD1	ASSQAGQGINQPQH
TRBV4-1	TRBJ1-2	.	TRBD1	ASSPARDRGHFGYT
TRBV5-1	TRBJ1-1	.	.	ASSLGDTEAF
TRBV7-2	TRBJ1-1	.	TRBD1	ASSWGTGGIAEAF
TRBV5-5	TRBJ1-2	.	.	ASSLEGQAYGYT
TRBV7-3	TRBJ2-6	.	.	ASSQQGKGANVLT
TRBV23-1	TRBJ2-7	.	TRBD2	ASSQPPGLAGSRYEQY
TRBV7-7	TRBJ2-5	.	TRBD2	ASHSVWTSGGRETQY
TRBV4-3	TRBJ1-4	once	TRBD1	ASSTTGGWGEKLF
TRBV6-1	TRBJ1-5	once	TRBD1	ASSGGTDYSNQPQH
TRBV18	TRBJ2-1	.	TRBD1	ASSPLGGPTGVLVPYNEQF
TRBV10-3	TRBJ2-5	.	.	AISVRTDGETQY
TRBV3-1/TRBV3-2	TRBJ1-1	.	.	ASSQGWGGPNTEAF
TRBV25-1	TRBJ1-5	.	TRBD1	ASSERQTGGFNQPQH
TRBV7-6	TRBJ2-1	.	TRBD2	ASSSLAGKRSYNEQF
TRBV4-1	TRBJ1-4	once	.	ASSPLLREVNEKLF
TRBV5-1	TRBJ2-2	.	TRBD1	ASSLNRGSDTGELF
TRBV4-3	TRBJ1-3	.	.	ASSQDRMSSGNTIY
TRBV10-3	TRBJ2-1	.	TRBD2	AINSGEAYNEQF
TRBV7-2	TRBJ2-5	.	.	ASSLGRGPVLQETQY
TRBV13	TRBJ2-1	.	TRBD2	ASSRTRASGALGSYNEQF
TRBV6-5	TRBJ1-4	.	.	ASRIDRNNGKLF
TRBV7-2	TRBJ1-1	.	.	ASSPGVIHTEAF
TRBV15	TRBJ2-2	.	.	ATSRGWSGELF
TRBV7-2	TRBJ1-2	once	TRBD1	ASSRGQAYGYT
TRBV19	TRBJ2-2	.	TRBD2	ASSIVSSGVTGELF
TRBV6-2/TRBV6-3	TRBJ2-2	.	.	ASSYTRLANTGELF
TRBV27	TRBJ1-2	.	TRBD1	ASSLGQGFDGYT
TRBV11-2	TRBJ2-2	once	TRBD2	ASSPIRGGNTGELF
TRBV3-1/TRBV3-2	TRBJ1-6	.	TRBD1	ASSRWTGPPYMSSYNSPLH
TRBV18	TRBJ1-3	.	.	ASSPSESSGNTIY
TRBV15	TRBJ2-7	few	TRBD1	ATSGPRGQGVHEQY
TRBV6-2/TRBV6-3	TRBJ2-5	.	TRBD2	ASSYAPSGGAETQY
TRBV7-3	TRBJ2-3	.	.	ASSLTASFPDTQY
TRBV7-2	TRBJ1-1	.	.	ASSLKGPNTEAF
TRBV7-9	TRBJ1-1	.	.	ASSLAATGMNTEAF
TRBV7-6	TRBJ2-5	many	.	ASSLRRQETQY